Included here is one TCR beta chain sequence, with context. The antigen is not known. Second-dose intervals of approximately 4 or approximately 12 weeks were pooled. These data originate in a study of T cell responses to AZD1222 COVID-19 vaccine. Germline values: CDR1 SGHVS, CDR2 FQNEAQ. The ends were cut back, 2 bases at V and 4 bases at J, with 15 bases in the middle. The CDR3 has 17 residues. Clones were read by immunoSEQ multiplex PCR, and TCRdb kept only the in-frame ones, dropping some. This sample has about 100,000 clones, with 92% found just once. Study observations and caveats: Spike-specific TCR breadth and depth went up after people got two AZD1222 doses. Researchers took repertoire samples only after the peak T cell response had come. Seropositive at baseline were only a handful of AZD1222 recipients.

This chain joins TRBV7-8 and TRBJ2-6, with D tentatively TRBD1 or TRBD2 (5 bases each). The sequencing here drew on peripheral blood, taken 28 days after the second AZD1222 dose. This sequence originates from an adult who received the AZD1222 COVID-19 vaccine. The CDR3: CASSLQGTPRGANVLTF. The CDR3 nucleotides read TGTGCCAGCAGCTTACAAGGGACCCCTCGAGGGGCCAACGTCCTGACTTTC.